This T cell receptor beta chain is from a study of cytomegalovirus exposure and HLA in healthy donors. Study in general: A preliminary data release comprised tens of millions of unique TCRs obtained from HLA-typed donors.

The PCR was carried out with 60 Vbeta primers and 13 Jbeta primers. The repertoire was sequenced with immunoSEQ multiplex PCR; TCRdb's copy has only in-frame clones and lacks some. The table includes some 120,000 clones, about four fifths detected once. Each donor was nominally healthy when sampled (though unrecorded immune exposures were likely). The ends were cut back, 6 bases at V and 7 bases at J, with 7 bases in the middle. The germline gives CDR1 DFQATT, CDR2 SNEGSKA (reference sequence). This CDR3 is 9 amino acids long. Worth noting for this clone: What it recognizes is unknown.

Study-level points and caveats: Among TCR beta chains, those listed as cytomegalovirus-associated numbered around 160. Several V segments, TRBV6-2 and TRBV6-3 among them, could not be told apart and were dropped.

The TCR sequence derives from a human donor in good health. This rearrangement joins TRBV20-1 to TRBJ2-7; D is uncertain. Sequencing used PBMCs. The CDR3, as DNA: TGCAGTGCCCCGGGTGAGCAGTACTTC. This gives the protein CSAPGEQYF.